The 32 T cell receptor beta chains below come from one sample, sequenced in a study of post-analysis software for immune sequencing data. General study results and limits: TRBV segments more frequent in patients than in controls numbered roughly five and included TRBV5-6, TRBV5-1 and TRBV20-1.

TCR beta cDNA libraries had unique molecular identifiers. Via MiXCR, TCRdb re-called the PCR reads, giving one row per CDR3 protein. The repertoire consists of under 900,000 distinct CDR3 sequences, with roughly 50% occurring once and the leading ten covering approximately 4.5%. These receptors have no known antigen. Specimen: blood. These receptors were taken from a girl aged 10 to 17 with multiple sclerosis.

This clonotype has more than one count but fewer than ten. The V gene is TRBV12-5, the J gene TRBJ2-1, with 9 bases fitting TRBD1. J gave up 5 bases and V 3 bases, and 17 bases lay outside the gene matches. The CDR3 contains 19 residues. CDR1 and CDR2 (germline): LGHNT, FRNRAP. The CDR3 coding sequence is TGTGCTAGTGGTTTTGCGGGGCCCCCTGACAGGGGGTTCGACAATGAGCAGTTCTTC. This translates into CASGFAGPPDRGFDNEQFF. Supplemented by reference TRBV12-5 and TRBJ2-1, the full variable domain reads DARVTQTPRHKVTEMGQEVTMRCQPILGHNTVFWYRQTMMQGLELLAYFRNRAPLDDSGMPKDRFSAEMPDATLATLKIQPSEPRDSAVYFCASGFAGPPDRGFDNEQFFGPGTRLTVL.

The V call is TRBV3-1, the J call TRBJ2-7; 10 bases line up with TRBD2. The better agreement between TRBJ2-5 and the DNA end casts doubt on the J call. Germline V gene sequence: CDR1 LGHDT, CDR2 YNNKEL (reference sequence). The CDR3 runs 20 residues. The CDR3 loop reads CASSQDYRTKREGLEETQYF. CDR3 nucleotide sequence: TGTGCCAGCAGCCAAGACTACCGCACAAAGCGGGAGGGCCTTGAAGAGACCCAGTACTTC.

This clonotype has a handful of counts. CDR3 coding DNA: TGCAGCGTTGATTACGAGAACAAAGACGATCGGAGGCGCAGCACAGATACGCAGTATTTT. Translating it yields CSVDYENKDDRRRSTDTQYF. V and J are TRBV29-1 and TRBJ2-3; a weak D match, TRBD2 (5 bases). The CDR3 has 20 amino acids. V gave up 3 bases and J gave up 0 bases, with 28 bases separating them. Germline V gene data show CDR1 as SQVTM and CDR2 as ANQGSEA.

This clonotype was seen only a few times. This chain joins TRBV9 and TRBJ2-7; 7 bases are shared with TRBD1. The CDR3 runs 16 residues. V gave up 4 bases and J gave up 1 base; unmatched junction bases: 11. Germline V gene data show CDR1 as SGDLS and CDR2 as YYNGEE. In nucleotides, the CDR3 is TGTGCCAGCAGCCCCCAGACAGGGACAATTTCCTACGAGCAGTACTTC. Residues: CASSPQTGTISYEQYF.

This chain connects TRBV13 to TRBJ1-2; tentatively, D is TRBD1 (6 bases). The ends were cut back, 7 bases at V and 4 bases at J, with 16 bases in the middle. Germline lookup yields CDR1 PRHDT and CDR2 FYEKMQ (reference sequence). The CDR3 spans 14 residues. The CDR3 protein is CASNERTAFYGYTF. CDR3 bases: TGTGCCAGCAACGAGAGGACAGCTTTCTATGGCTACACCTTC.

The chain has TRBV12-3 or TRBV12-4 and TRBJ2-3, with TRBD2 matching 8 bases. J was trimmed by 4 bases and V by 7 bases; bases with no gene match: 7. The CDR3 is 14 amino acids. The CDR3 DNA reads TGTGCCAGCACTACTAGCGGTCCGCCAGATACGCAGTATTTT. Translated, it gives CASTTSGPPDTQYF.

The rearrangement joins TRBV20-1 to TRBJ2-7; D remains ambiguous. V lost 6 bases and J lost 0, with 12 bases in between. CDR3 length: 13 residues. Germline CDR1 DFQATT, CDR2 SNEGSKA (reference sequence). CDR3 coding DNA: TGCAGTGCCACCGGGTGGAGCTCCTACGAGCAGTACTTC. The encoded protein is CSATGWSSYEQYF.

The V and J genes are TRBV12-3 or TRBV12-4 and TRBJ1-5; D is unclear. The CDR3 has 15 amino acids. V was clipped by 3 bases and J by 0 bases, with 9 bases between them. CDR3 amino acids: CASSLVKDSNQPQHF. CDR3 sequence (DNA): TGTGCCAGCAGTTTGGTTAAGGATAGCAATCAGCCCCAGCATTTT.

J is TRBJ2-3 and V is TRBV25-1; D is undetermined. CDR1 is MGHDK, CDR2 SYGVNS, per germline. Trimming cost V 7 bases and J 0 bases, with 8 bases left between them. The CDR3 runs 13 residues. The CDR3 reads CASKVGSTDTQYF. The CDR3 nucleotides are TGTGCCAGCAAAGTCGGGAGCACAGATACGCAGTATTTT.

This clonotype was found a few times. The chain combines TRBV10-3 with TRBJ1-5; D unresolved. Per germline, CDR1 ENHRY and CDR2 SYGVKD. The ends were cut back, 6 bases at V and 7 bases at J, with 13 bases in the middle. This CDR3 contains 13 residues. The CDR3 coding sequence is TGTGCCATCAGCCCTTGGGGAGAACAGCCCCAGCATTTT. It yields the protein CAISPWGEQPQHF.

This clonotype came up once. The chain links TRBV10-3 to TRBJ1-2; tentatively, D is TRBD1 (6 bases). V shed 4 bases and J shed 2 bases, with 17 bases lying between them. The germline CDR1 and CDR2 sequences are ENHRY and SYGVKD. The length of the CDR3 is 16 residues. CDR3 amino acids: CAISALDKGGNYGYTF. The CDR3 DNA follows: TGTGCCATCAGTGCGTTGGACAAGGGGGGGAACTATGGCTACACCTTC.

The CDR3 here is CASSQDWLSSYNEQFF. The CDR3 DNA reads TGTGCCAGCAGCCAAGATTGGCTAAGCTCCTACAATGAGCAGTTCTTC. The J gene is TRBJ2-1, the V gene TRBV14; D not resolved. This CDR3 is 16 amino acids long. V was clipped by 0 bases and J by 0 bases, with 9 bases between them. Germline-derived CDR1 and CDR2 are SGHDN and FVKESK.

The chain employs TRBV7-9 and TRBJ2-3; TRBD2 aligns across 7 bases. The junction had 10 bases not matched to a gene; V was cut back by 5 bases and J by 2 bases. Germline lookup yields CDR1 SEHNR and CDR2 FQNEAQ (reference sequence). CDR3 length: 16 amino acids. CDR3 nucleotide sequence: TGTGCCAGCAGCGTTAGGAGCGCGGGAGTCACAGATACGCAGTATTTT. Its protein is CASSVRSAGVTDTQYF.

This chain uses TRBV19 with TRBJ2-7; D remains unclear. The CDR3 spans 13 residues. V gave up 3 bases and J gave up 2 bases, with 8 bases separating them. Per the germline V gene, CDR1 is LNHDA and CDR2 is SQIVND (reference sequence). In nucleotides, the CDR3 is TGTGCCAGTAGTATGACATCTACCTACGAGCAGTACTTC. Encoded protein: CASSMTSTYEQYF.

The chain uses TRBV27 and TRBJ2-4, with 9 positions matching TRBD1. Germline CDR1 is MNHEY and CDR2 is SMNVEV (reference sequence). Germline trimming cut 0 bases from V and 2 bases from J; bases unmatched to any gene: 2. There are 16 residues in the CDR3. CDR3 sequence: CASSLSGTGPKNIQYF. DNA of the CDR3: TGTGCCAGCAGTTTATCGGGGACAGGGCCCAAAAACATTCAGTACTTC.

This clonotype was seen just once. This chain uses TRBV20-1 with TRBJ1-2; 7 nucleotides align to TRBD1. V was clipped by 0 bases and J by 4 bases; unmatched bases: 11. Germline V gene sequence: CDR1 DFQATT, CDR2 SNEGSKA (reference sequence). The CDR3 loop spans 16 amino acids. The CDR3 coding sequence is TGCAGTGCTAGAGACGACAGGGCAGGGGGATCCTATGGCTACACCTTC. Protein sequence: CSARDDRAGGSYGYTF.

This clonotype was seen a few times. The chain joins TRBV27 to TRBJ2-4, with D perhaps TRBD2 (6 bases). The J call may be incorrect, as the DNA end agrees better with TRBJ2-7. This CDR3 has 15 amino acids. CDR1 and CDR2 (germline): MNHEY, SMNVEV (reference sequence). As DNA, the CDR3 is TGTGCCAGCAGAACCCTAGCGCCGAGCGGCTACGAGCAGTACTTC. Encoded protein: CASRTLAPSGYEQYF.

The V call is TRBV12-3 or TRBV12-4, the J call TRBJ1-1; 8 nucleotides align to TRBD1. CDR3 size: 15 residues. V was pared by 6 bases and J by 2 bases, with 8 bases of the junction left unmatched. The CDR3: CASSSWDRLNTEAFF. As DNA, the CDR3 is TGTGCCAGCAGCAGCTGGGACAGGCTAAACACTGAAGCTTTCTTT.

CDR3 amino acids: CASSFEDFGGAGKFF. CDR3 coding DNA: TGTGCCAGCAGTTTTGAGGATTTCGGGGGCGCTGGGAAGTTCTTC. The V call is TRBV28, the J call TRBJ2-1; either TRBD1 or TRBD2 may fit D (6 bases each). Looked up from germline, CDR1 is MDHEN and CDR2 is SYDVKM. Trimming pared 3 bases from V and 14 bases from J, leaving 23 bases between. There are 15 residues in the CDR3.

The chain couples TRBV7-8 to TRBJ2-1; D is possibly TRBD1 (9 bases). Germline loops: CDR1 SGHVS, CDR2 FQNEAQ. Trimming removed 6 bases from V and 8 bases from J, with 23 bases in between. CDR3 length: 16 amino acids. The CDR3 loop reads CASSREGTGLEYEQFF. The DNA of the CDR3 is TGTGCCAGCAGTCGGGAGGGGACAGGGTTAGAGTATGAGCAGTTCTTC.

This chain links TRBV10-3 with TRBJ1-5, with D maybe TRBD1 (5 bases). The CDR3 is made up of 15 amino acids. Germline loops: CDR1 ENHRY, CDR2 SYGVKD. Trimming took off 6 bases at V and 1 base at J, with 13 bases between the two ends. The CDR3 sequence: CAISRGRGSNQPQHF. CDR3 DNA: TGTGCCATCAGCCGGGGGAGGGGCAGCAATCAGCCCCAGCATTTT.

This chain links TRBV20-1 with TRBJ2-5; D might be TRBD1 (5 bases). The CDR3 is 15 amino acids. Germline V gene sequence: CDR1 DFQATT, CDR2 SNEGSKA (reference sequence). V was shortened by 3 bases and J by 1 base, with 15 bases between the two germline ends. For the CDR3, the DNA is TGCAGTGCTAGCTTGGCAGGGTGGTGCCAAGAGACCCAGTACTTC. As protein: CSASLAGWCQETQYF.

This clonotype showed up just a few times. The V gene is TRBV6-5, the J gene TRBJ1-2, with D unclear. Trimming shortened V by 0 bases and J by 7 bases, and 9 bases separated the two germline ends. In germline, CDR1 is MNHEY, CDR2 SVGAGI. The length of the CDR3 is 13 residues. The CDR3 DNA reads as TGTGCCAGCAGTTACTCTAAGGCGTCTGGCTACACCTTC. This translates into CASSYSKASGYTF.

The CDR3 here is CASSQDRGFGNQPQHF. CDR3 in DNA: TGCGCCAGCAGCCAAGACAGGGGGTTTGGCAATCAGCCCCAGCATTTT. The chain has TRBV4-1 and TRBJ1-5, with TRBD1 matching 7 bases. Trimming took 0 bases from V and 2 from J; bases not matched to a gene: 4. The CDR3 length is 16 residues. Germline-derived CDR1 and CDR2 are MGHRA and YSYEKL.

The chain combines TRBV3-1 with TRBJ1-1, with 8 bases lining up with TRBD1. This CDR3 spans 16 amino acids. The germline V gene has CDR1 LGHDT and CDR2 YNNKEL (reference sequence). With V trimmed by 1 base and J by 4 bases, 8 bases remained unmatched. The DNA of the CDR3 is TGTGCCAGCAGCCAAGTTTCCTGGACAGGGAGCACTGAAGCTTTCTTT. Protein: CASSQVSWTGSTEAFF.

CDR3 coding DNA: TGCAGTGCTAGAAGGGGGCGGGAGTGGGAGACCCAGTACTTC. Protein: CSARRGREWETQYF. The genes are TRBV20-1 and TRBJ2-7, with D perhaps TRBD1 or TRBD2 (7 bases each). Judging by the DNA end, TRBJ2-5 fits better; the J call may be wrong. Germline V CDR1 and CDR2: DFQATT, SNEGSKA (reference sequence). This CDR3 is built from 14 residues.

The chain recombines TRBV20-1 with TRBJ2-3, with TRBD1 identical over 8 bases. The V and J ends lost 0 bases and 3 bases, in that order; junction bases with no gene match: 8. Germline loops: CDR1 DFQATT, CDR2 SNEGSKA (reference sequence). The CDR3 covers 16 residues. The CDR3 reads CSARDLARGPTDTQYF. The CDR3 coding sequence is TGCAGTGCTAGAGATCTTGCCAGGGGGCCGACAGATACGCAGTATTTT.

The V and J genes are TRBV12-3 or TRBV12-4 and TRBJ2-2; 7 bases are a match to TRBD1. J lost 0 bases, V lost 3 bases, and 1 base had no gene match. The CDR3 contains 15 residues. CDR3 DNA: TGTGCCAGCAGTTTTGGGACAGCGAACACCGGGGAGCTGTTTTTT. As protein: CASSFGTANTGELFF.

V usage is TRBV5-1 and J usage is TRBJ2-7; 16 bases are a match to TRBD2. CDR1 and CDR2 from the germline V gene are SGHRS and YFSETQ. V lost 4 bases, J lost 2 bases, and 9 bases stayed unmatched. This CDR3 comprises 18 residues. The CDR3 protein is CASSPGLAGGPLAYEQYF. The CDR3 coding sequence is TGCGCCAGCAGCCCGGGACTAGCGGGAGGGCCTCTAGCCTACGAGCAGTACTTC.

This chain links TRBV25-1 with TRBJ1-5; D uncertain. Germline-derived CDR1 and CDR2 are MGHDK and SYGVNS. The CDR3 is made up of 14 amino acids. Trimming took off 1 base at V and 4 bases at J, with 8 bases between the two ends. The CDR3 nucleotides read TGTGCCAGCAGTGAATTAGTAGGGAATCAGCCCCAGCATTTT. Its translation is CASSELVGNQPQHF.

In its sample, this clonotype was seen a few times. The CDR3 protein is CASSRDRTTYEQYF. The CDR3 DNA follows: TGTGCCAGCAGTAGGGACAGGACTACTTACGAGCAGTACTTC. The chain couples TRBV6-5 to TRBJ2-7; 8 bases are a match to TRBD1. Germline loops: CDR1 MNHEY, CDR2 SVGAGI. The CDR3 has 14 amino acids. The ends lost 5 bases at V and 4 bases at J; junction bases unmatched: 7.

The chain recombines TRBV5-5 with TRBJ2-5; 11 bases match TRBD2. Germline V lookup: CDR1 SGHKS, CDR2 YYEKEE (reference sequence). Trimming cost V 5 bases and J 7 bases; bases outside gene matches: 10. The CDR3 has 15 amino acids. CDR3 nucleotide sequence: TGTGCCAGCAGGACACTAGCGGGAGAAGGGTGGACCCAGTACTTC. It codes for CASRTLAGEGWTQYF.